This T cell receptor beta chain originates from a study of cytomegalovirus exposure and HLA in healthy donors. In regard to this clone: Its antigen is unidentified.

Measured with immunoSEQ multiplex PCR; TCRdb has only the in-frame clones, and not every one. In the table there are under 150,000 clones, roughly 90% of which are singletons. Broader study findings: Under in vitro conditions, three CMV-associated chains were confirmed as specific for CMV antigens. As was reported, the classifier diagnosed cytomegalovirus status with high specificity and sensitivity. The study listed some 160 cytomegalovirus-associated TCR beta chains.

Germline CDR1 is SNHLY and CDR2 is FYNNEI. The CDR3 spans 15 residues. The V gene end was trimmed by 6 bases and the J gene end by 5 bases; junction bases not matched to a gene: 9. The source material was PBMCs. The V call is TRBV2, the J call TRBJ1-5; 8 nucleotides match TRBD1. This receptor was identified in a woman under 30 in good health and CMV-seropositive. The CDR3, as DNA: TGTGCCAGCAGCGCAGACAGGGGAAAGTATCAGCCCCAGCATTTT. It is translated as CASSADRGKYQPQHF.